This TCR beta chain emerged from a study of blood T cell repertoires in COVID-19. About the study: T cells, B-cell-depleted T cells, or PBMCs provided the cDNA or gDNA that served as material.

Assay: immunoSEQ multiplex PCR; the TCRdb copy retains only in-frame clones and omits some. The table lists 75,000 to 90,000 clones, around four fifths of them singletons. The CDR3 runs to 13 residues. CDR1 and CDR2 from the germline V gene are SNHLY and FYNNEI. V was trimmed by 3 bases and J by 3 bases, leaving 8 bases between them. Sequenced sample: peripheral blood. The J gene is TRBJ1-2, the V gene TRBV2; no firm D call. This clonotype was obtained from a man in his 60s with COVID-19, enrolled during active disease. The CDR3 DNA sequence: TGTGCCAGCAGTGACGGTCCACACTATGGCTACACCTTC. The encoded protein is CASSDGPHYGYTF.